One T cell receptor beta chain is described in this entry. Its antigen is unknown. The data were taken from a study of T cell responses to AZD1222 COVID-19 vaccine. Study observations and caveats: Baseline seropositives among AZD1222 recipients totaled only six. Two AZD1222 administrations were followed by greater Spike-specific TCR breadth and depth. White British donors predominated, females outnumbered males, and clonal diversity was possibly underestimated. The reported proportion of spike-specific TCRs targeting unmutated variant regions was nearly half.

TCRdb keeps only in-frame clones here, not all; method: immunoSEQ multiplex PCR. In the table there are about 150,000 clones, approximately 90% of which are singletons. V was pared by 3 bases and J by 0 bases, with 2 bases of the junction left unmatched. CDR1 and CDR2 (germline): SGHNT, YYREEE (reference sequence). This CDR3 spans 15 amino acids. Material: peripheral blood, obtained 28 days after the second AZD1222 dose. V usage is TRBV5-4 and J usage is TRBJ2-3; 9 bases fit TRBD2. The sequence was collected from an adult who received the AZD1222 COVID-19 vaccine. The CDR3 loop reads CASSSTSGSTDTQYF. Here the CDR3 DNA reads TGTGCCAGCAGCTCCACTAGCGGGAGCACAGATACGCAGTATTTT.